A selection of T cell receptor beta chains follows, all from one sample in a study of T cell responses to AZD1222 COVID-19 vaccine. Only in-frame clones appear in the TCRdb table, and some are missing; sequencing was by immunoSEQ multiplex PCR. The sample holds about 150,000 clones; around 88% are singletons and the top ten take about 3.2%. This specimen consisted of peripheral blood, obtained on day 0 of MenACWY control vaccination. The source of these receptors is an adult in good health. CDR3s include the opening cysteine and the closing phenylalanine or tryptophan. The D gene is left open where the match is weak. Rows give clone size only sometimes, using once, few, many, or a class for an expanded clone.

TRBV5-4	.	TRBJ2-1	.	TGTGCCAGCAGCACCGGAATGATCATGGGGCAGTTCTTC	CASSTGMIMGQFF
TRBV4-1	TRBD2	TRBJ2-7	.	TGCGCCAGCAGCCAATTGGTCCAGCGGGGAGGACCTCCCGAGCAGTACTTC	CASSQLVQRGGPPEQYF
TRBV7-2	.	TRBJ1-1	.	TGTGCCAGCAGCTTAACGGACAGCACCAAAGCTTTCTTT	CASSLTDSTKAFF
TRBV9	TRBD2	TRBJ2-3	.	TGTGCCAGCAGCGTATTAGGTAGCGGGGGGGGCACAGATACGCAGTATTTT	CASSVLGSGGGTDTQYF
TRBV5-4	.	TRBJ2-5	few	TGTGCCAGCAGTACGGACAGCCAAGAGACCCAGTACTTC	CASSTDSQETQYF
TRBV4-1	.	TRBJ1-1	.	TGCGCCAGCAGCCGCGACAGCACTGAAGCTTTCTTT	CASSRDSTEAFF
TRBV20-1	TRBD1	TRBJ1-5	.	TGCAGTGCTAGTGTCGGAGGGGGACAGGTGAATCAGCCCCAGCATTTT	CSASVGGGQVNQPQHF
TRBV3-1/TRBV3-2	.	TRBJ1-6	.	TGTGCCAGCAGCCAAGGACAGCTAGACTATAATTCACCCCTCCACTTT	CASSQGQLDYNSPLHF
TRBV30	.	TRBJ2-1	.	TGTGCCTGGAGTGGTATGGGGGCCTACAATGAGCAGTTCTTC	CAWSGMGAYNEQFF
TRBV7-3	.	TRBJ2-1	.	TGTGCCAGCAGCTTAAAAGGGGGGTTAAATGAGCAGTTCTTC	CASSLKGGLNEQFF